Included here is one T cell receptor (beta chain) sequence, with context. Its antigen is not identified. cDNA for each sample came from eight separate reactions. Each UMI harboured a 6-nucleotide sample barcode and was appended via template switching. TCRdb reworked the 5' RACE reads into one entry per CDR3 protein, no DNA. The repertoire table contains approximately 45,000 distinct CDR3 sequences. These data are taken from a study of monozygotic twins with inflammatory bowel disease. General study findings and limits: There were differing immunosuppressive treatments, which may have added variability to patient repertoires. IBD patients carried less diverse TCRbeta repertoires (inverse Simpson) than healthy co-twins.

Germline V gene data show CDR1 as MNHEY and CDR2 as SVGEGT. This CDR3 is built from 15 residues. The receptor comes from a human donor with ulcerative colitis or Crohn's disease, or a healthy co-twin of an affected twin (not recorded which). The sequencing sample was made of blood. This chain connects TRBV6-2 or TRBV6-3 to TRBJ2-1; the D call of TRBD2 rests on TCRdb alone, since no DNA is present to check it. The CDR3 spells CASSSYGTGGGGQFF.